This T cell receptor (beta chain) was obtained from a study of control samples from healthy donors and cancer patients. This clone was recorded only once. The length of the CDR3 is 18 residues. Germline CDR1 reads SGHRS; CDR2 reads YFSETQ. The V end lost 1 base, the J end lost 0 bases, and 16 bases lay between the germline ends. TCRdb keeps only in-frame clones here, not all; method: immunoSEQ multiplex PCR. The sample records some 110,000 clones, around 90% being singletons. The sequenced sample was blood. The chain is built from TRBV5-1 and TRBJ2-2, with TRBD1 as a possible D gene (6 bases). The receptor comes from a woman in her seventies in good health. In nucleotides, the CDR3 is TGCGCCAGCAGCTTGCGACAGGCTAGAATCGCGAACACCGGGGAGCTGTTTTTT. Translating it yields CASSLRQARIANTGELFF. The full variable domain, its missing parts supplied by reference TRBV5-1 and TRBJ2-2, is KAGVTQTPRYLIKTRGQQVTLSCSPISGHRSVSWYQQTPGQGLQFLFEYFSETQRNKGNFPGRFSGRQFSNSRSEMNVSTLELGDSALYLCASSLRQARIANTGELFFGEGSRLTVL.